The 5 T cell receptor beta chains below were found in one sample sequenced in a study of blood T cells in healthy people across ages. A J-beta primer mix and a sample-barcoded 5' primer were used in a second PCR of roughly 6 to 11 cycles. Each CDR3 protein is one row after TCRdb ran MiXCR on the 5' RACE reads. The table shows 700,000 to 900,000 distinct CDR3 sequences, with around a quarter occurring only once. These data also featured in a second study, about T cells of mothers and their children.

Sequencing used blood. These TCRs come from a boy aged 5 to 17 in good health.

This clonotype was picked up a small number of times. The chain uses TRBV9 and TRBJ2-1; D unclear. The CDR3 is made up of 13 amino acids. Germline lookup yields CDR1 SGDLS and CDR2 YYNGEE. The ends were cut back, 4 bases at V and 3 bases at J, with 8 bases in the middle. CDR3 sequence reads: CASSQADYNEQFF. CDR3 nucleotides: TGTGCCAGCAGCCAAGCAGACTACAATGAGCAGTTCTTC.

The chain carries TRBV7-6 and TRBJ1-1; TRBD1 is a possible D gene (6 bases). The CDR3 is made up of 16 amino acids. CDR1 and CDR2 (germline): SGHVS, FNYEAQ. Trimming cost V 1 base and J 0 bases, with 12 bases left between them. The CDR3 sequence is CASSLGLGGVNTEAFF. CDR3 nucleotides: TGTGCCAGCAGCTTAGGTTTGGGGGGCGTGAACACTGAAGCTTTCTTT. The whole variable domain, remainder taken from reference TRBV7-6 and TRBJ1-1, is GAGVSQSPRYKVTKRGQDVALRCDPISGHVSLYWYRQALGQGPEFLTYFNYEAQQDKSGLPNDRFSAERPEGSISTLTIQRTEQRDSAMYRCASSLGLGGVNTEAFFGQGTRLTVV.

The table lists this clonotype with a few counts. This chain uses TRBV19 with TRBJ1-5, with TRBD1 matching 9 bases. Germline assignment: CDR1 LNHDA and CDR2 SQIVND (reference sequence). J was trimmed by 5 bases and V by 3 bases; bases with no gene match: 2. This CDR3 contains 14 residues. CDR3 sequence: CASSIWTGDQPQHF. CDR3 coding DNA: TGTGCCAGTAGTATTTGGACAGGGGATCAGCCCCAGCATTTT.

The V call is TRBV5-1, the J call TRBJ1-3; unclear D gene. In germline, CDR1 is SGHRS, CDR2 YFSETQ. Deletions cut 4 bases from V and 7 bases from J, with 15 bases between. This CDR3 region has 14 residues. The CDR3 bases are TGCGCCAGCAGCCCTCGGCCGGGCGGGAACACCATATATTTT. Protein sequence: CASSPRPGGNTIYF.

The chain has TRBV29-1 and TRBJ2-7, with TRBD1 identical over 8 bases. The J call may be mistaken, given a closer DNA end match to TRBJ2-5. The CDR3 covers 12 residues. CDR1 is SQVTM, CDR2 ANQGSEA, per germline. Here the CDR3 reads CSARTGRETQYF. The CDR3 nucleotides read TGCAGCGCCAGGACAGGGCGAGAGACCCAGTACTTC.